This TCR beta chain comes out of a study of shared clonotypes between healthy human individuals (dated by TCRdb to about 2020). Some background on the complete study: A few men and a couple of women, aged 18 to 49 years, made up the cohort. Each donor's leukapheresis produced roughly between roughly 0.94 and 9.5 billion PBMCs. The study deeply sequenced blood TCR repertoires of five healthy adults to estimate repertoire size and the extent of clonotype sharing between individuals. To increase sequencing depth and limit assay-specific biases, TCR repertoire library preparation and sequencing were carried out by different laboratories using diverse techniques. Per donor, three plates each were used for CD4 naive and CD4 memory, two for CD8 naive, and one for CD8 memory. Overall study results and their limits: Pairwise subsampling led to the expectation that sequencing depth would affect the degree of clonotype sharing among donors. Sampling was restricted to blood, and TCR repertoires in tissue are likely to differ from TCR repertoires in blood. Naive subsets generally had larger estimated clonotype richness than memory subsets. Because the study included a small number of donors, the genetic and exposure-history diversity represented was limited. Even with the large sequencing depth, rarefaction of the sorted-subset datasets indicated that sequencing was incomplete. When several donors were compared, the shared fraction of clonotypes was about 5% for naive CD4, about 4% for naive CD8, 2% to 2.5% for memory CD4, and less than 0.45% for memory CD8. Clonotypes shared by all four sorted-subset donors showed higher generation probabilities than non-shared clonotypes.

Healthy HIV-negative adults with no recently reported acute infections or vaccinations were included as donors. Only Caucasian adults living in Nashville, Tennessee, USA were represented among the donors. Magnetic negative selection was used to enrich CD4+ T cells, after which naive cells were positively selected on CD45RA and the negative fraction became the memory subset. Blood was collected by leukapheresis, and PBMCs were isolated by Ficoll-Histopaque density gradient centrifugation and then cryopreserved in liquid nitrogen vapor phase. Purity and quantity of every magnetically sorted T cell population were checked by analytical flow cytometry. From each sorted fraction, genomic DNA was isolated and quantified by UV absorbance on a Nanodrop 2000c. About this clone: Its antigen is still unknown. No much larger clone exists at a distance of one base, and base qualities are not known.

Using the deep immunoSEQ assay, multiplex PCR amplified TCR CDR3 regions from genomic DNA. Genomic DNA extracted from each cell subset was distributed evenly over all wells of several immunoSEQ 96-well plates, and each plate served as one replicate. For sorted subsets, around 0.2 ug genomic DNA, equal to some 28,000 T cell genomes, was loaded into each replicate PCR. Purified libraries were measured with a Qubit 3.0 fluorometer, size-checked on a Bioanalyzer 2100, and measured again with the KAPA Library Quantification kit. A separate single-read 150-cycle Illumina NextSeq 550 flow cell was used to sequence each immunoSEQ 96-well plate. Per the source publication's procedure: The immunoSEQ output contained only junctional sequences without quality scores, so filtering could not match that applied to full-length reads. To assign V/J genes and CDR3, sequences were annotated using PyIR, a Python wrapper for IgBLAST v1.9, with IMGT germline references. Reads were filtered out if the reads had weak V/J assignments (E-value above 1e-6), no CDR3, stop codons, out-of-frame junctions, or ambiguous translated residues. A V3J clonotype was defined by an identical inferred V gene, J gene, and CDR3 amino acid sequence. To compute the percentage overlap between repertoires, the number of shared unique clonotypes was divided by the size of the smaller repertoire. RTK rarefaction, the Chao1 estimator, and Recon v2.1 estimates of unobserved clonotypes were used to assess repertoire richness. Generation probabilities were computed with OLGA for all TCRbeta clonotypes obtained by the gDNA method from several donors. TCRdb mirrors the immuneACCESS table, restricted to in-frame sequences. Some clones are absent from its copies; in checked studies, under half trace to an unresolved V gene, and the reason for the others is unknown. Clone size and the V and J calls come from that table; the DNA yielded D and trimming. This sample lists just over 2,000,000 clones; about 95% were detected once. Together, the top ten hold more than 0.1% of the sample.

The germline V end is reduced by 5 bases and the J end by 0 bases; junction bases left unmatched: 7. From the germline V gene, CDR1 is SGHTA and CDR2 is FQGTGA. From cysteine to phenylalanine, the CDR3 is 16 amino acids long. Solely the CDR3 DNA is kept, with 48 bases framed from the first base. The rearranged segments are TRBV7-3 and TRBJ2-3, and TRBD2 aligns with 8 junction nucleotides. This clonotype originated in a man aged 18-30 years in good health. Sequencing was carried out using naive CD4+ T cells sorted from blood. In light of the paper, this sample's cell subset or site label describes: CD45RA+ positively selected. The CDR3 reads as follows: CASSRIAGSSTDTQYF. The DNA sequence is given as TGTGCCAGCAGCCGTATAGCGGGGTCCAGCACAGATACGCAGTATTTT.